The clone carrying this TCR beta chain was detected only a few times. The germline V gene encodes CDR1 SNHLY and CDR2 FYNNEI. V lost 2 bases, J lost 0 bases, and 4 bases lay in between. The CDR3 consists of 13 residues. The data belong to a study of blood T cell repertoires in COVID-19. Whole-study context: COVID-19 samples collected from the United States, Italy and Spain covered acute and convalescent phases. Sources were T cells, B-cell-depleted T cells, or PBMCs; the material itself was cDNA or gDNA.

Per the original methods: Reference gene primer amplification in the assay estimated nucleated cell counts. Some clones are missing from TCRdb's copy, which holds only in-frame ones; the method was immunoSEQ multiplex PCR. Clonal size and the V and J genes are those of that table, whereas D and trimming came from the DNA. The data show 180,000 or so clones, 80% to 90% seen once. The sequencing input was peripheral blood. This receptor was taken from a man aged 55 to 69 with acute or convalescent COVID-19. The chain uses TRBV2 and TRBJ1-1; no clear D gene. This chain's CDR3 is CASSEYMNTEAFF. The CDR3 region has the DNA TGTGCCAGCAGTGAATACATGAACACTGAAGCTTTCTTT.